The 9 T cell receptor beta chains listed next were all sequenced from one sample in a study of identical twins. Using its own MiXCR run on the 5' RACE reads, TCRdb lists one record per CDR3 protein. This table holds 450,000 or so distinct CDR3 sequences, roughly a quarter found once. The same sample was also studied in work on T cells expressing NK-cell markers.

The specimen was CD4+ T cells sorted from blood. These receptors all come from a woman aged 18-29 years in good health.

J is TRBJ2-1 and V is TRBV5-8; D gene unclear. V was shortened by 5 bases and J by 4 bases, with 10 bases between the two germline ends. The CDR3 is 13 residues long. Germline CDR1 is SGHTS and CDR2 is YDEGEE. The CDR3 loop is CASRPRDYNEQFF. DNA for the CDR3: TGTGCCAGCAGACCGAGAGATTACAATGAGCAGTTCTTC.

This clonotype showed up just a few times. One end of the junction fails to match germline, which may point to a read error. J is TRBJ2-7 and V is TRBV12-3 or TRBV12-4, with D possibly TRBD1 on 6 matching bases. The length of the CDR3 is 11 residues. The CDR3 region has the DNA TGTGCCAGCAGTTTTGGGGGCGGACCAAACTTC. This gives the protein CASSFGGGPNF.

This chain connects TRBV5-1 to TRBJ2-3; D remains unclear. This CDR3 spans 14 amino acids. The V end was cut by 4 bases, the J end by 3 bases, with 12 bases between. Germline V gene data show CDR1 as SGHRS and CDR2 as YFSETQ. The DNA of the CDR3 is TGCGCCAGCAGCACGAAGGCAGCTACAGATACGCAGTATTTT. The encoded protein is CASSTKAATDTQYF.

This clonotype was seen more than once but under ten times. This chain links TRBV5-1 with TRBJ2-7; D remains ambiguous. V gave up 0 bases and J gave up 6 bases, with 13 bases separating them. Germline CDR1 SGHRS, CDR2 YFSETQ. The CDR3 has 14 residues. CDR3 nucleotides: TGCGCCAGCAGCTTGGGGGGATCCGTCTTCGAGCAGTACTTC. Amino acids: CASSLGGSVFEQYF.

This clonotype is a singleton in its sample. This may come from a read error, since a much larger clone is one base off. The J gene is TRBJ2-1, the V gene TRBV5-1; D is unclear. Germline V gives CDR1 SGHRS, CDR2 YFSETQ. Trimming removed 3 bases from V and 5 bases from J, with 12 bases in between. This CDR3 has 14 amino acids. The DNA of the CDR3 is TGCGCCAGCAGCTCGGATCCGGAAAACAATGAGCAGTTCTTC. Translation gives CASSSDPENNEQFF.

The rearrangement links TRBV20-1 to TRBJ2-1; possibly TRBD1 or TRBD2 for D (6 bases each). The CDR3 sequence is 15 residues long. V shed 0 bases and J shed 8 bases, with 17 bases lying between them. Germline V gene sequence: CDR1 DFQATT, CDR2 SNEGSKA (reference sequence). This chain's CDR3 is CSARDLTRGDYEQFF. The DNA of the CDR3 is TGCAGTGCTAGAGACCTAACTAGGGGGGACTATGAGCAGTTCTTC.

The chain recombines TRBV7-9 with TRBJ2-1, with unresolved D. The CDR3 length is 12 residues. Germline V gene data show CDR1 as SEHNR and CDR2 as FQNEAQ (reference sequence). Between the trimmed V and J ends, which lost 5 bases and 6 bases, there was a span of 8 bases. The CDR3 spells CASSHYSNEQFF. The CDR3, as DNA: TGTGCCAGCAGCCACTACTCCAATGAGCAGTTCTTC.

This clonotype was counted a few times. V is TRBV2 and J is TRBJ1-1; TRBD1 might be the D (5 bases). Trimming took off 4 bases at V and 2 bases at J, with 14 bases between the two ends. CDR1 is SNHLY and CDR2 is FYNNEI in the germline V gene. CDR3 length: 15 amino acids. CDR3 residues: CASSVSQGRNTEAFF. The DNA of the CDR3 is TGTGCCAGCAGTGTTAGTCAGGGACGTAACACTGAAGCTTTCTTT. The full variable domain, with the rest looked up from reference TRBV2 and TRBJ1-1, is EPEVTQTPSHQVTQMGQEVILRCVPISNHLYFYWYRQILGQKVEFLVSFYNNEISEKSEIFDDQFSVERPDGSNFTLKIRSTKLEDSAMYFCASSVSQGRNTEAFFGQGTRLTVV.

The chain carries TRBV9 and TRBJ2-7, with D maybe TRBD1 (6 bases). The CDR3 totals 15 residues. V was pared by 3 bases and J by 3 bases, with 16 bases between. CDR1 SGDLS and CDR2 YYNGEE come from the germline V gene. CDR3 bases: TGTGCCAGCAGCGGATCTACAGGGCCCGTCTACGAGCAGTACTTC. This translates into CASSGSTGPVYEQYF.